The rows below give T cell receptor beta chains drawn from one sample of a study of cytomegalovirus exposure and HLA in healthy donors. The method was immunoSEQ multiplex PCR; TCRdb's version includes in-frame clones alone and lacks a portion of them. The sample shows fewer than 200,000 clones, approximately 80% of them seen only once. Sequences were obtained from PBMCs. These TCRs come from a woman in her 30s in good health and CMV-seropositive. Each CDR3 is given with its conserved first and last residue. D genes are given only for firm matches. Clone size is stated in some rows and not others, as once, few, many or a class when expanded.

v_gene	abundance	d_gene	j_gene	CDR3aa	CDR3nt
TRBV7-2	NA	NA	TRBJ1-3	CASSLGAGNTIYF	TGTGCCAGCAGCTTAGGGGCCGGAAACACCATATATTTT
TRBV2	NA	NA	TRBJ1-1	CASSLTANTEAFF	TGTGCCAGCAGCCTGACAGCGAACACTGAAGCTTTCTTT
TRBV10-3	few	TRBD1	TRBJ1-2	CAISGDRGRYGYTF	TGTGCCATCAGTGGGGACAGGGGGCGTTATGGCTACACCTTC
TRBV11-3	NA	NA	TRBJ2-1	CASSFGLDSEQFF	TGTGCCAGCAGCTTTGGTTTAGATTCGGAGCAGTTCTTC
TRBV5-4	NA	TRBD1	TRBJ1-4	CASSLGQGPTNEKLFF	TGTGCCAGCAGCTTGGGACAGGGCCCAACTAATGAAAAACTGTTTTTT
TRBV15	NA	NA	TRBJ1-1	CATRRQLMNTEAFF	TGTGCCACCAGGCGACAGCTCATGAACACTGAAGCTTTCTTT
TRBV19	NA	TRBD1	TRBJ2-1	CASSIGQGQGSWGNEQFF	TGTGCCAGTAGTATAGGTCAAGGACAGGGGTCGTGGGGGAATGAGCAGTTCTTC
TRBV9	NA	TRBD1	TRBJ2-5	CASSVDGWTGQETQYF	TGTGCCAGCAGCGTAGATGGGTGGACAGGGCAAGAGACCCAGTACTTC
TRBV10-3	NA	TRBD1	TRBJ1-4	CAISAGTVNEKLFF	TGTGCCATCAGTGCCGGGACAGTGAATGAAAAACTGTTTTTT
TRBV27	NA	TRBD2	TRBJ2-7	CASSLAGGPGEQYF	TGTGCCAGCAGTTTAGCGGGGGGGCCGGGGGAGCAGTACTTC
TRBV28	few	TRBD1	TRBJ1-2	CASSLSGTGGEVYGYTF	TGTGCCAGCAGTTTATCCGGGACAGGGGGCGAAGTCTATGGCTACACCTTC
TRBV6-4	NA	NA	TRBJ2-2	CASSDQLQDSTGELFF	TGTGCCAGCAGTGACCAGCTTCAAGACAGCACCGGGGAGCTGTTTTTT
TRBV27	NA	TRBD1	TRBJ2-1	CASSLSWTGGNEQFF	TGTGCCAGCAGTTTATCCTGGACAGGGGGGAATGAGCAGTTCTTC
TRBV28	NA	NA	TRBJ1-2	CASSSRGYGYTF	TGTGCCAGCAGTTCTAGGGGGTATGGCTACACCTTC
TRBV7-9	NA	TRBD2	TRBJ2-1	CASSIRRGASYNEQFF	TGTGCCAGCAGTATCAGGCGGGGGGCGTCTTATAATGAGCAGTTCTTC
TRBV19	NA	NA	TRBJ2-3	CASSLRIGGRSTDTQYF	TGTGCCAGTAGTCTCCGGATAGGCGGCCGGTCCACAGATACGCAGTATTTT
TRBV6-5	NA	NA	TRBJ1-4	CASSYAINEKLFF	TGTGCCAGCAGTTACGCGATTAATGAAAAACTGTTTTTT